This T cell receptor beta chain originates from a study of chemoradiotherapy in HPV16-positive cancers. TCRdb's copy holds only in-frame clones and misses some; the assay was immunoSEQ multiplex PCR. In the table there are roughly 6,800 clones, about two thirds of which are singletons. Study findings and constraints: Better recurrence-free survival went with HPV-responsive T-cell expansion in HPV16-positive patients. Candidate HPV-specific clones and E7-related TCR motifs grew in tumor during treatment. The functional HPV-specific definition rests on just two HPV16-positive patients.

The CDR3 loop spans 15 amino acids. Trimming removed 5 bases from V and 7 bases from J; junction bases left unmatched: 9. From germline, CDR1 is SGHRS and CDR2 YFSETQ. Of note for this clone: Its cognate antigen is unknown.

Samples were taken several times over chemoradiotherapy. This specimen consisted of tumor tissue, obtained from a patient who underwent chemoradiotherapy. The TCR sequence derives from a human donor with HPV-associated anogenital cancer. This chain joins TRBV5-1 and TRBJ2-7, with 13 bases fitting TRBD2. CDR3: CASSAGLAGVREQYF. CDR3 DNA sequence: TGCGCCAGCAGTGCCGGACTAGCGGGGGTAAGGGAGCAGTACTTC.